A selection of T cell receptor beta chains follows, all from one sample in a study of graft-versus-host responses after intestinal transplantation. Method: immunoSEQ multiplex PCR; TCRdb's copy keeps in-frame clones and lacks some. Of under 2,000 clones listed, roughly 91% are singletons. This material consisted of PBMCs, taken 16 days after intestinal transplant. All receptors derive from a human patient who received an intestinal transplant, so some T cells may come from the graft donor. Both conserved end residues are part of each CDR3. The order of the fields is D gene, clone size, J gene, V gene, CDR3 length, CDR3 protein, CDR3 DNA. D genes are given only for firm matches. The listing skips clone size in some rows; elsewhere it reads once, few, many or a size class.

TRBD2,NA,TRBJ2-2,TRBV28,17,CASSPSLAGGYTGELFF,TGTGCCAGCAGTCCCTCACTAGCGGGAGGGTACACCGGGGAGCTGTTTTTT
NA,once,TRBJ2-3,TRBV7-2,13,CASSSTSTDTQYF,TGTGCCAGCAGCTCAACTAGCACAGATACGCAGTATTTT
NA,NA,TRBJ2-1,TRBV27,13,CASSLGSHDEQFF,TGTGCCAGCAGTTTAGGTAGTCATGATGAGCAGTTCTTC
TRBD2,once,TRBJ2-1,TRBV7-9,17,CASTSFPIAGGGGEQFF,TGTGCCAGCACCTCATTCCCGATAGCGGGAGGGGGAGGTGAACAGTTCTTC
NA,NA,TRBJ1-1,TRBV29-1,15,CSTTGFWFSNTEAFF,TGCAGCACTACAGGGTTTTGGTTTTCGAACACTGAAGCTTTCTTT
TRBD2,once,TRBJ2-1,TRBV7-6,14,CASSYGTSVGEQFF,TGTGCCAGCAGCTACGGGACTAGCGTCGGTGAGCAGTTCTTC
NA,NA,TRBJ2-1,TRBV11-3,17,CASSQGGRAYAYNEQFF,TGTGCCTCGAGCCAGGGGGGGCGGGCCTATGCCTACAATGAGCAGTTCTTC
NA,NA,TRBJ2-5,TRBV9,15,CASSVFGQTQETQYF,TGTGCCAGCAGCGTTTTCGGACAGACCCAAGAGACCCAGTACTTC
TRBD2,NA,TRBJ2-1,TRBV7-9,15,CASSYGTSGIGEQFF,TGTGCCAGCAGCTATGGTACTAGCGGGATTGGGGAGCAGTTCTTC
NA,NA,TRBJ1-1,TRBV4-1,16,CASSQVYRDRNTEAFF,TGCGCCAGCAGCCAAGTTTATCGGGACCGGAACACTGAAGCTTTCTTT
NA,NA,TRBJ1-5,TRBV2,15,CASRDGRYSNQPQHF,TGTGCCAGCAGGGACGGACGTTATAGCAATCAGCCCCAGCATTTT
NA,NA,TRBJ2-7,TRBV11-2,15,CASSLAGNPAYEQYF,TGTGCCAGCAGCCTTGCGGGGAATCCGGCCTACGAGCAGTACTTC
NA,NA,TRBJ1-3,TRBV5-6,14,CASSVIHTGNTIYF,TGTGCCAGCAGCGTGATACATACGGGAAACACCATATATTTT
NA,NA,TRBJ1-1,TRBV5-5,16,CASSLGQRGMNTEAFF,TGTGCCAGCAGCTTGGGTCAGAGGGGGATGAACACTGAAGCTTTCTTT
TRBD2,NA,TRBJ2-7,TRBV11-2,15,CASSPTSGGTYEQYF,TGTGCCAGCAGCCCGACTAGCGGGGGAACCTACGAGCAGTACTTC
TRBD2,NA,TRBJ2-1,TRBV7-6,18,CASSLPGLAGGLYNEQFF,TGTGCCAGCAGCCTGCCGGGACTAGCGGGAGGTTTATACAATGAGCAGTTCTTC
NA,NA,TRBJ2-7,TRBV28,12,CASSESSYEQYF,TGTGCCAGCAGTGAATCCTCCTACGAGCAGTACTTC
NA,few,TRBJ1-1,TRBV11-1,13,CASSFGQNTEAFF,TGTGCCAGCAGCTTTGGTCAGAACACTGAAGCTTTCTTT
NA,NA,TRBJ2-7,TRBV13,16,CASSLFVRGRKYEQYF,TGTGCCAGCAGCTTATTTGTTCGCGGGCGGAAATACGAGCAGTACTTC
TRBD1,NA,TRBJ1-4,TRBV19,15,CASSAGQGRHEKLFF,TGTGCCAGTAGTGCGGGACAGGGGCGCCATGAAAAACTGTTTTTT
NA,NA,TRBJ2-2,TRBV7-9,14,CASSFGGTAGELFF,TGTGCCAGCAGCTTCGGTGGTACGGCCGGGGAGCTGTTTTTT
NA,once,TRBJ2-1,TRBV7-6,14,CASSLGGSYNEQFF,TGTGCCAGCAGCCTAGGGGGCTCCTACAATGAGCAGTTCTTC
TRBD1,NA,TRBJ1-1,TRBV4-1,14,CASSAGQGGTEAFF,TGCGCCAGCAGCGCTGGACAGGGTGGGACTGAAGCTTTCTTT
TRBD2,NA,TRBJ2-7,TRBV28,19,CASSLFEASGTPGGYEQYF,TGTGCCAGCAGTTTATTTGAGGCTAGCGGAACCCCCGGGGGATACGAGCAGTACTTC
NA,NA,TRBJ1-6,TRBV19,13,CASSKGPGSPLHF,TGTGCCAGTAGCAAAGGGCCCGGTTCACCCCTCCACTTT
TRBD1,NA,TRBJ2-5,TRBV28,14,CASSDDRGRETQYF,TGTGCCAGCAGCGACGACAGGGGGCGGGAGACCCAGTACTTC
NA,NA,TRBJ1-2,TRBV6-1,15,CASSELQGLFYGYTF,TGTGCCAGCAGTGAGTTACAGGGTCTATTCTATGGCTACACCTTC
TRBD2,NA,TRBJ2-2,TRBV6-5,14,CASKAGLAVGELFF,TGTGCCAGCAAGGCCGGACTAGCGGTCGGGGAGCTGTTTTTT
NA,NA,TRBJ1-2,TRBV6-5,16,CASSYRERAGAYGYTF,TGTGCCAGCAGTTATCGCGAGAGGGCTGGCGCCTATGGCTACACCTTC
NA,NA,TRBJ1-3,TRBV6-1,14,CASSSYNSGNTIYF,TGTGCCAGCAGTTCATACAACTCTGGAAACACCATATATTTT
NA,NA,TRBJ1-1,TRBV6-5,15,CASSYTSVGDTEAFF,TGTGCCAGCAGTTATACGTCTGTGGGGGACACTGAAGCTTTCTTT
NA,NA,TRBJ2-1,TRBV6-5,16,CASSYLGGASYNEQFF,TGTGCCAGCAGTTACCTCGGTGGGGCCTCCTACAATGAGCAGTTCTTC
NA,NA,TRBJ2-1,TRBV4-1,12,CASSQDFTKQFF,TGCGCCAGCAGCCAAGATTTCACCAAGCAGTTCTTC
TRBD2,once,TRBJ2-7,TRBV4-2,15,CASSEPGTSPYEQYF,TGTGCCAGCAGCGAACCCGGGACTAGTCCTTACGAGCAGTACTTC
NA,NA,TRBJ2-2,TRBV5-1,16,CASSLEGLTSTGELFF,TGCGCCAGCAGCTTGGAAGGACTTACGTCCACCGGGGAGCTGTTTTTT
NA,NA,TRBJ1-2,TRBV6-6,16,CASSYSKVDQTPGYTF,TGTGCCAGCAGTTACTCGAAGGTAGATCAGACCCCTGGCTACACCTTC
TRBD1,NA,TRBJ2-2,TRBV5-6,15,CASSIGTGLAGELFF,TGTGCCAGCAGCATCGGGACAGGGCTCGCCGGGGAGCTGTTTTTT
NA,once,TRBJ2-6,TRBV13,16,CASSSRQTTGANVLTF,TGTGCCAGCAGCAGCAGACAGACCACTGGGGCCAACGTCCTGACTTTC
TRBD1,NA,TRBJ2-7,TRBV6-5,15,CASSYSGQGTYEQYF,TGTGCCAGCAGTTACTCGGGACAGGGAACCTACGAGCAGTACTTC
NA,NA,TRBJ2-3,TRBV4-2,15,CASSQDGKVPDTQYF,TGTGCCAGCAGCCAAGATGGAAAGGTTCCAGATACGCAGTATTTT
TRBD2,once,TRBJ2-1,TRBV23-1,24,CASSQSVWSPTSGGHVHSYNEQFF,TGCGCCAGCAGTCAATCGGTGTGGAGTCCGACTAGCGGGGGCCATGTACACTCCTACAATGAGCAGTTCTTC
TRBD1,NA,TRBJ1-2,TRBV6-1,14,CASSDFQGAGGYTF,TGTGCCAGCAGTGATTTCCAGGGGGCGGGTGGCTACACCTTC
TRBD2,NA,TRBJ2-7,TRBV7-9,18,CASSLVYGSGTKGYEQYF,TGTGCCAGCAGCTTAGTCTATGGTAGCGGGACCAAAGGATACGAGCAGTACTTC
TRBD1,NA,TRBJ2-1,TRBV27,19,CASSKLKEDRWSSYNEQFF,TGTGCCAGCAGTAAGCTAAAAGAGGACAGGTGGAGCTCCTACAATGAGCAGTTCTTC
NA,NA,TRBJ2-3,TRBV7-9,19,CASSLSGGSIILNTDTQYF,TGTGCCAGCAGCTTATCGGGTGGCAGTATAATCCTAAACACAGATACGCAGTATTTT
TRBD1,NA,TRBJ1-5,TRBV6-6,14,CASRDRAGIKPQHF,TGTGCCAGCAGGGACAGGGCAGGGATCAAGCCCCAGCATTTT
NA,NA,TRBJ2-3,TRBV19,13,CASSIHGTDTQYF,TGTGCCAGTAGTATTCACGGCACAGATACGCAGTATTTT
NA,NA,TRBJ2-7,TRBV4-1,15,CASSQDLTQRWEQYF,TGCGCCAGCAGCCAAGATCTGACCCAGCGGTGGGAGCAGTACTTC
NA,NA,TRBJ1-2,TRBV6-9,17,CASSLVALYGKTYGYTF,TGTGCCAGCAGTCTTGTCGCGCTCTACGGAAAGACCTATGGCTACACCTTC
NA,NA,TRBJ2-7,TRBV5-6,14,CASSVGSTVYEQYF,TGTGCCAGCAGCGTCGGGTCCACCGTCTACGAGCAGTACTTC
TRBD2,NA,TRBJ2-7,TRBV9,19,CASSDQSSHLLAERYEQYF,TGTGCCAGCAGCGATCAGTCCAGCCACCTTCTAGCGGAACGCTACGAGCAGTACTTC
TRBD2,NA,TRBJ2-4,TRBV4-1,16,CASSQGGLASKNIQYF,TGCGCCAGCAGCCAAGGTGGACTAGCGAGCAAAAACATTCAGTACTTC
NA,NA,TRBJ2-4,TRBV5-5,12,CASSFTENIQYF,TGTGCCAGCAGCTTCACGGAAAACATTCAGTACTTC
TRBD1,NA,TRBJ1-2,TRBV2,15,CASSEMSGTGNGYTF,TGTGCCAGCAGTGAAATGTCCGGGACAGGGAATGGCTACACCTTC
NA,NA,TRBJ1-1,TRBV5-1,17,CASSSSRDTPRGTEAFF,TGCGCCAGCTCCTCTTCCCGGGACACTCCCCGTGGGACTGAAGCTTTCTTT
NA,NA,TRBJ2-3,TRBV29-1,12,CSAVGGTDTQYF,TGCAGCGCTGTCGGCGGCACAGATACGCAGTATTTT